These 23 T cell receptor beta chains were sequenced from one sample in a study of regulatory T cells in long-lasting Graves disease. For TCR beta, libraries came from iRepertoire HTBI primers and Arm-PCR of CDR3 regions. TCRdb re-analysed the multiplex PCR reads in MiXCR, keeping a single row per CDR3 protein. This table has some 240,000 distinct CDR3 sequences, roughly 19% appearing once. Time point denoted: newly diagnosed GD, antithyroid drugs for less than 3 months. The TCR library was made from RNA extracted from PBMCs. The same data also contributed to another study, on T cells in Graves' hyperthyroidism and ophthalmopathy.

Source: peripheral blood mononuclear cells (PBMCs), taken at new diagnosis, from a patient treated with antithyroid drugs. These receptors all come from a woman aged 25 to 39 with Graves disease.

This clonotype was counted at least ten times. The chain joins TRBV30 to TRBJ2-3; TRBD1 matches 9 bases. Germline assignment: CDR1 GTSNPN and CDR2 SVGIG (reference sequence). V was clipped by 3 bases and J by 4 bases; unmatched bases: 5. This CDR3 is built from 14 residues. DNA for the CDR3: TGTGCCTGGAGCCCGACAGGGGGTGCAGATACGCAGTATTTT. Protein product: CAWSPTGGADTQYF.

There are many counts of this clonotype. The V and J genes are TRBV7-4 and TRBJ2-5; 10 nucleotides agree with TRBD2. The V gene's germline CDR1 is SGHVT and CDR2 SQSDAQ. The V segment lost 5 bases and the J segment 3 bases; nucleotides outside the gene matches: 9. The CDR3 extends over 16 amino acids. The CDR3 bases are TGTGCCAGCAGCCTCCTACTAGCGGGGCCCAAAGAGACCCAGTACTTC. It translates to CASSLLLAGPKETQYF.

This clonotype was found many times. The chain combines TRBV7-9 with TRBJ1-2; D call uncertain. The CDR3 runs 13 residues. Germline V gene sequence: CDR1 SEHNR, CDR2 FQNEAQ (reference sequence). V lost 6 bases and J lost 6, with 14 bases in between. The CDR3 sequence: CASRKNKGNGYTF. The CDR3 nucleotides are TGTGCCAGCAGGAAAAACAAGGGAAATGGCTACACCTTC. Variable domain in full (rest from reference TRBV7-9 and TRBJ1-2): DTGVSQNPRHKITKRGQNVTFRCDPISEHNRLYWYRQTLGQGPEFLTYFQNEAQLEKSRLLSDRFSAERPKGSFSTLEIQRTEQGDSAMYLCASRKNKGNGYTFGSGTRLTVV.

This clonotype has a count of ten or more. The chain joins TRBV2 to TRBJ2-7; 8 nucleotides match TRBD1. CDR1 is SNHLY, CDR2 FYNNEI, per germline. This CDR3 is 14 amino acids long. Trimming took 6 bases from V and 3 from J; bases not matched to a gene: 7. CDR3 bases: TGTGCCAGCAGGTACAGGGGGTTGGACTACGAGCAGTACTTC. As protein: CASRYRGLDYEQYF.

Many counts were recorded for this clonotype. The rearrangement links TRBV29-1 to TRBJ2-2; possible D gene TRBD1, 5 bases. V was pared by 6 bases and J by 3 bases, with 11 bases between. The germline V gene encodes CDR1 SQVTM and CDR2 ANQGSEA. This CDR3 contains 13 residues. Written as DNA, the CDR3 is TGCAGCGTCTCGACAGCGTACACCGGGGAGCTGTTTTTT. This sequence encodes CSVSTAYTGELFF.

The chain employs TRBV19 and TRBJ1-1; tentatively, D is TRBD1 (5 bases). Looked up from germline, CDR1 is LNHDA and CDR2 is SQIVND (reference sequence). This CDR3 has 17 amino acids. Trimming cost V 6 bases and J 0 bases, with 20 bases left between them. The CDR3: CASRARQTGTMNTEAFF. DNA of the CDR3: TGTGCCAGTAGGGCACGTCAAACCGGGACGATGAACACTGAAGCTTTCTTT. The full variable domain, rest sourced from reference TRBV19 and TRBJ1-1, is DGGITQSPKYLFRKEGQNVTLSCEQNLNHDAMYWYRQDPGQGLRLIYYSQIVNDFQKGDIAEGYSVSREKKESFPLTVTSAQKNPTAFYLCASRARQTGTMNTEAFFGQGTRLTVV.

The CDR3 coding sequence is TGCGCCAGCAGCTATCGGGAAGGGGGCTACGAGCAGTACTTC. Its protein product is CASSYREGGYEQYF. The gene calls are TRBV5-1 and TRBJ2-7, with D possibly TRBD1 on 6 matching bases. Per germline, CDR1 SGHRS and CDR2 YFSETQ. The CDR3 totals 14 residues. Trimming took off 3 bases at V and 3 bases at J, with 13 bases between the two ends.

This clonotype was picked up many times. The gene calls are TRBV15 and TRBJ2-3; 9 bases map to TRBD2. The CDR3 covers 16 residues. Trimming removed 1 base from V and 3 bases from J; junction bases left unmatched: 5. Germline assignment: CDR1 LNHNV and CDR2 YYDKDF (reference sequence). The CDR3 sequence is CATSRAAGGPTDTQYF. The CDR3, as DNA: TGTGCCACCAGCAGAGCGGCGGGGGGGCCTACAGATACGCAGTATTTT.

On this clonotype: One end of the junction is discordant with germline, which a read error may explain. This chain links TRBV11-3 with TRBJ2-1; 10 positions agree with TRBD1. This CDR3 region has 14 residues. CDR1 SGHNT and CDR2 YENEEA come from the germline V gene. CDR3 amino acids: CASMPGQGTNGQSF. CDR3 DNA: TGTGCCAGCATGCCGGGACAGGGGACGAATGGGCAGTCCTTC.

Concerning this clonotype: A read error is possible here, since a much larger clone lies one base away. The chain joins TRBV6-5 to TRBJ1-1, with D unresolved. The CDR3 extends over 13 amino acids. Germline-derived CDR1 and CDR2 are MNHEY and SVGAGI. The CDR3 loop reads CARSYEGGAEAFF. CDR3 bases: TGTGCCAGAAGTTACGAGGGCGGCGCTGAAGCTTTCTTT.

This clonotype was picked up many times. This sequence joins TRBV20-1 and TRBJ2-5; perhaps TRBD1 as D (6 bases). CDR1 is DFQATT, CDR2 SNEGSKA, per germline (reference sequence). V was pared by 3 bases and J by 4 bases, with 18 bases between. The CDR3 loop spans 15 amino acids. The CDR3 DNA reads TGCAGTGCTAGTCTGGGGCAGGGGAAAGTAGAGACCCAGTACTTC. Protein product: CSASLGQGKVETQYF.

This clonotype showed up many times. The V gene is TRBV27, the J gene TRBJ1-2; D uncertain. This CDR3 comprises 14 residues. The germline CDR1 and CDR2 sequences are MNHEY and SMNVEV (reference sequence). The V and J ends lost 5 bases and 4 bases respectively, with 14 bases between them. The CDR3 protein is CASSTGGSLYGYTF. CDR3 DNA: TGTGCCAGCAGTACGGGAGGCAGCCTCTATGGCTACACCTTC.

Details on this clonotype: A far larger clone is one nucleotide away, so this likely arose from a read error. The J gene is TRBJ2-5, the V gene TRBV12-3 or TRBV12-4; D might be TRBD1 or TRBD2, each matching 6 bases. V shed 4 bases and J shed 4 bases, with 19 bases lying between them. The CDR3 contains 16 residues. For the CDR3, the DNA is TGTGCCAGCAGTTCCCTGTTTGGGGGGCTTGGAGAGACCCAGTACTTC. It yields the protein CASSSLFGGLGETQYF.

V gene TRBV2 combines with J gene TRBJ2-7, with 11 bases identical to TRBD2. Germline loops: CDR1 SNHLY, CDR2 FYNNEI. This CDR3 comprises 15 residues. V was pared by 7 bases and J by 0 bases, with 5 bases of the junction left unmatched. CDR3 protein: CASTGLAAVSYEQYF. As DNA, the CDR3 is TGTGCCAGCACGGGACTAGCGGCCGTCTCCTACGAGCAGTACTTC.

This clonotype was observed at least ten times. This chain links TRBV20-1 with TRBJ1-1, with D hard to call. The CDR3 covers 15 residues. Between the trimmed V and J ends, which lost 1 base and 5 bases, there was a span of 17 bases. CDR1 and CDR2 (germline): DFQATT, SNEGSKA (reference sequence). The CDR3 DNA sequence: TGCAGTGCTAGAGGGGCGACTTGTCCCCGGACTGAAGCTTTCTTT. Translating gives CSARGATCPRTEAFF.

CDR3 protein: CAISETGLAGIESYEQYF. CDR3 nucleotide sequence: TGTGCCATCAGTGAAACTGGGCTAGCGGGAATTGAGTCCTACGAGCAGTACTTC. The chain uses TRBV10-3 and TRBJ2-7; 9 bases match TRBD2. The germline V gene encodes CDR1 ENHRY and CDR2 SYGVKD. The J segment lost 1 base and the V segment lost 3 bases, leaving 13 bases of the junction unmatched. The CDR3 covers 18 residues.

Regarding this clonotype: This likely traces to a read error, being one base from a far larger clone. The CDR3: CASRLRSGANEQIF. The CDR3 DNA follows: TGTGCCAGCAGGCTACGCAGCGGGGCTAATGAGCAGATCTTC. V gene TRBV11-3 combines with J gene TRBJ2-1, with 7 bases that match TRBD2. CDR1 SGHNT and CDR2 YENEEA come from the germline V gene. This CDR3 is 14 amino acids long.

In this sample, this clonotype turned up many times. V gene TRBV9 combines with J gene TRBJ2-1, with D unclear. V lost 3 bases and J 10 bases, leaving 11 bases between the germline ends. Per germline, CDR1 SGDLS and CDR2 YYNGEE. The CDR3 is made up of 12 amino acids. CDR3 DNA sequence: TGTGCCAGCAGCGAGGCAGACTGGGAGCAGTTCTTC. This translates into CASSEADWEQFF.

This clonotype was found a few times. The rearrangement uses TRBV9 and TRBJ1-3; D call uncertain. The germline CDR1 and CDR2 sequences are SGDLS and YYNGEE. The ends were cut back, 4 bases at V and 2 bases at J, with 10 bases in the middle. The CDR3 runs to 14 residues. CDR3 region: CASSPPATGNTIYF. The CDR3 DNA is TGTGCCAGCAGCCCTCCGGCTACTGGAAACACCATATATTTT.

This clonotype was detected ten times or more. The chain carries TRBV6-1 and TRBJ1-1, with 7 bases aligning to TRBD1. There are 15 residues in the CDR3. Germline V gives CDR1 MNHNS, CDR2 SASEGT. V was clipped by 4 bases and J by 2 bases; unmatched bases: 7. DNA of the CDR3: TGTGCCAGCAGTGCCCGACAGGGAGTCAACACTGAAGCTTTCTTT. Amino acids: CASSARQGVNTEAFF.

The chain combines TRBV6-1 with TRBJ1-5; tentative D call: TRBD1 (6 bases). Germline lookup yields CDR1 MNHNS and CDR2 SASEGT. There are 13 residues in the CDR3. Trimming took off 5 bases at V and 7 bases at J, with 12 bases between the two ends. The DNA of the CDR3 is TGTGCCAGCAGTCAGGGGAGGGAACAGCCCCAGCATTTT. The encoded protein is CASSQGREQPQHF.

This clonotype occurred many times. The genes are TRBV12-3 or TRBV12-4 and TRBJ1-4, with 7 nucleotides matching TRBD1. The CDR3 has 14 residues. Unmatched junction bases numbered 11, after V lost 11 bases and J lost 5 bases. The CDR3 nucleotides are TGTGCCTGCCACTTTAGGGGACAGAATGAAAAACTGTTTTTT. Residues: CACHFRGQNEKLFF.

The chain couples TRBV5-1 to TRBJ2-1; TRBD2 might be the D (6 bases). V was cut by 2 bases and J by 8 bases, with 17 bases left in between. This CDR3 is built from 15 residues. The germline CDR1 and CDR2 sequences are SGHRS and YFSETQ. In DNA, the CDR3 is TGCGCCAGCAGCTTAGATGGGACTCCTTCGGATGAGCAGTTCTTC. Translating gives CASSLDGTPSDEQFF.